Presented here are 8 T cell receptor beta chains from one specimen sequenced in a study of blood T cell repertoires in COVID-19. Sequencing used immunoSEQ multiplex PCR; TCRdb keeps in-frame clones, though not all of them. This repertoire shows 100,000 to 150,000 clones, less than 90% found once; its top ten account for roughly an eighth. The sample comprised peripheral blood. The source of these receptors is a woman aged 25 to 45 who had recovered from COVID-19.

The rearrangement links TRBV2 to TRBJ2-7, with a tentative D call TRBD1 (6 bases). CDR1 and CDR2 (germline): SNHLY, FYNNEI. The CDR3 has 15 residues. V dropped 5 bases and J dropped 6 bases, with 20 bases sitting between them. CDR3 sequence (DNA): TGTGCCAGCAGTCAAGTTTGGGCAGGGGAAAGCGAGCAGTACTTC. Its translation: CASSQVWAGESEQYF.

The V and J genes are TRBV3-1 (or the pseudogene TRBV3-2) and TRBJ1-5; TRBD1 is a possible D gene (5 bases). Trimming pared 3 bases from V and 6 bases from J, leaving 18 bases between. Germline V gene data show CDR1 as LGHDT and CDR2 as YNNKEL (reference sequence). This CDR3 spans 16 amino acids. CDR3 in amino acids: CASSHSQTGYSQPQHF. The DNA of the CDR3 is TGTGCCAGCAGCCATTCTCAAACAGGTTACAGTCAGCCCCAGCATTTT.

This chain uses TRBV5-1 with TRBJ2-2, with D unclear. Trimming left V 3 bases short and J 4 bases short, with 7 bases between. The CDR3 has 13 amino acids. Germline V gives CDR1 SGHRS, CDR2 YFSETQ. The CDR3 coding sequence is TGCGCCAGCAGCTCACATGGCACCGGGGAGCTGTTTTTT. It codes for CASSSHGTGELFF.

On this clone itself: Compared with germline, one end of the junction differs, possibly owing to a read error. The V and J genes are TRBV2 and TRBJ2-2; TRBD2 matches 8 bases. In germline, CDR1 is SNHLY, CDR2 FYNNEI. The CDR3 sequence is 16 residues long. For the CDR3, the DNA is TGTGCCAGCACTGAACACGGGGGGGTCAACACCGGGGAGCTGTTTTTT. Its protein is CASTEHGGVNTGELFF.

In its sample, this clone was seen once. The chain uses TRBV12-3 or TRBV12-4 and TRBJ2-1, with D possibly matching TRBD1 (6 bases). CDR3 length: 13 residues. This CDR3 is CALTGHPSNEQFF. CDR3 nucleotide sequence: TGTGCGCTGACGGGACACCCCTCCAATGAGCAGTTCTTC.

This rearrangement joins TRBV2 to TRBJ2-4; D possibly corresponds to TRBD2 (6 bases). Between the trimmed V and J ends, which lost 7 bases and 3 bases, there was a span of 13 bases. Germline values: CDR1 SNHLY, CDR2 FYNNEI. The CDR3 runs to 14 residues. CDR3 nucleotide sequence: TGTGCCAGCAAACGGGGGTACGACAAAAACATTCAGTACTTC. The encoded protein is CASKRGYDKNIQYF.

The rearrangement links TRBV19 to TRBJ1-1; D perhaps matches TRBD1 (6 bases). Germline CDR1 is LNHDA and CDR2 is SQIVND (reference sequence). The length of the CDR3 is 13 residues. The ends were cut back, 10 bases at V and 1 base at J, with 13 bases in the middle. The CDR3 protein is CATAWDTNTEAFF. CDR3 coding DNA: TGTGCCACGGCTTGGGACACGAACACTGAAGCTTTCTTT.

This CDR3 is CASSQGNSRETQYF. The CDR3 DNA sequence: TGTGCCAGCAGCCAAGGGAACAGTCGAGAGACCCAGTACTTC. This chain joins TRBV3-1 (or the pseudogene TRBV3-2) and TRBJ2-5; D gene ambiguous. The V gene lost 1 base and the J gene lost 4 bases, with 10 bases spanning the gap. The CDR3 is made up of 14 amino acids. Per the germline V gene, CDR1 is LGHDT and CDR2 is YNNKEL (reference sequence).